The 8 T cell receptor beta chains reported below all come from one sample, sequenced in a study of Tregs in tolerant kidney transplant recipients. Profiling relied on immunoSEQ multiplex PCR, and the TCRdb table lists in-frame clones only, not all of them. The sample has approximately 30,000 clones, 82% seen once; the top ten hold approximately 2.4%. For these TCRs, the target antigens are not known. Input material: Tregs from blood cultured with allogeneic cells. The receptors shown here come from a human donor in good health.

This clone was detected only a few times. The chain uses TRBV5-6 and TRBJ1-3, with D uncertain. This CDR3 is built from 14 residues. Germline-derived CDR1 and CDR2 are SGHDT and YYEEEE. V shed 0 bases and J shed 1 base, with 5 bases lying between them. CDR3 loop: CASSLGGSGNTIYF. The CDR3 bases are TGTGCCAGCAGCTTGGGAGGATCTGGAAACACCATATATTTT. The complete variable domain, with remaining parts taken from reference TRBV5-6 and TRBJ1-3, reads DAGVTQSPTHLIKTRGQQVTLRCSPKSGHDTVSWYQQALGQGPQFIFQYYEEEERQRGNFPDRFSGHQFPNYSSELNVNALLLGDSALYLCASSLGGSGNTIYFGEGSWLTVV.

The V and J genes are TRBV9 and TRBJ1-1; 10 nucleotides align to TRBD1. This CDR3 is 13 amino acids long. V was pared by 5 bases and J by 9 bases, with 7 bases of the junction left unmatched. Per germline, CDR1 SGDLS and CDR2 YYNGEE. The CDR3 sequence: CASRGEGQGKAFF. The CDR3 coding sequence is TGTGCCAGCAGGGGGGAGGGACAGGGGAAAGCTTTCTTT.

The rearrangement links TRBV30 to TRBJ2-1; TRBD1 matches at 7 bases. CDR1 and CDR2 from the germline V gene are GTSNPN and SVGIG (reference sequence). CDR3 length equals 15 residues. The trim removed 5 bases at V and 5 bases at J, leaving 12 bases unmatched. DNA for the CDR3: TGTGCCTGGGTACAGACAGGGTGGGGAAACAATGAGCAGTTCTTC. This gives the protein CAWVQTGWGNNEQFF.

This sequence joins TRBV15 and TRBJ2-5, with a possible D match to TRBD1 (5 bases). This CDR3 is built from 14 residues. The germline gives CDR1 LNHNV, CDR2 YYDKDF (reference sequence). With 4 bases removed from V and 5 bases from J, the gap between germline ends came to 14 bases. The CDR3 is CATSKQGGLETQYF. The CDR3 nucleotides read TGTGCCACCAGCAAGCAGGGCGGCCTGGAGACCCAGTACTTC.

The chain combines TRBV5-1 with TRBJ2-3; D may be TRBD1 (5 bases). V was pared by 9 bases and J by 6 bases, with 20 bases between. Germline values: CDR1 SGHRS, CDR2 YFSETQ. The CDR3 totals 14 residues. CDR3 bases: TGCGCCACCACAGGTAACCCTGGGGCGGATACGCAGTATTTT. This translates into CATTGNPGADTQYF.

CDR3 region: CAISERALAGTDTQYF. CDR3 coding DNA: TGTGCCATCAGTGAGAGGGCTCTAGCGGGCACAGATACGCAGTATTTT. The rearrangement links TRBV10-3 to TRBJ2-3, with 7 bases matching TRBD2. The CDR3 has 16 residues. V gave up 2 bases and J gave up 1 base; unmatched junction bases: 6. The germline gives CDR1 ENHRY, CDR2 SYGVKD.

This chain uses TRBV7-9 with TRBJ1-1; D is unclear. The germline gives CDR1 SEHNR, CDR2 FQNEAQ (reference sequence). V dropped 6 bases and J dropped 1 base, with 3 bases sitting between them. The CDR3 runs to 11 residues. CDR3 residues: CASRGNTEAFF. Here the CDR3 DNA reads TGTGCCAGCAGGGGGAACACTGAAGCTTTCTTT.

The chain has TRBV7-9 and TRBJ2-2; perhaps TRBD1 as D (6 bases). V lost 8 bases to trimming and J lost 6 bases, with 19 bases between them. CDR1 SEHNR and CDR2 FQNEAQ come from the germline V gene (reference sequence). CDR3 size: 15 residues. CDR3 DNA: TGTGCCAGCCGGCCGGGACAAGGCGTTCCCGGGGAGCTGTTTTTT. Its translation is CASRPGQGVPGELFF.